Listed below are T cell receptor beta chains from one sample, sequenced in a study of T cells after yellow fever vaccination. One entry per CDR3 protein, called by TCRdb with MiXCR from the 5' RACE reads. Altogether 60,000 to 95,000 distinct CDR3 sequences are present, around 7% being singletons, with the ten largest covering more than 25%. The sample was CD8+ T cells sorted from PBMCs, taken 10 to 11 days after the first yellow fever vaccination. The source is a man between 18 and 35 years old who received the YFV17D yellow fever vaccine. CDR3s include the opening cysteine and the closing phenylalanine or tryptophan. The D gene is left open where the match is weak. A clone size is listed for some rows: how often the clone was seen (once, few, many), or a class if it is expanded.

V gene	J gene	D gene	clone size	CDR3 protein	CDR3 DNA
TRBV5-1	TRBJ2-3	-	many	CASSVTGDSTDTQYF	TGCGCCAGCAGCGTTACAGGGGACTCCACAGATACGCAGTATTTT
TRBV28	TRBJ2-3	-	-	CASSSSITSWGPNRRTDTQYF	TGTGCCAGCAGTTCCTCTATTACTAGCTGGGGGCCCAATCGACGCACAGATACGCAGTATTTT
TRBV7-8	TRBJ2-2	TRBD1	-	CASSEAGTGGTGELFF	TGTGCCAGCAGCGAAGCCGGGACAGGGGGAACCGGGGAGCTGTTTTTT
TRBV15	TRBJ2-2	TRBD2	-	CATEGRGGGGELFF	TGTGCCACAGAAGGACGGGGCGGGGGCGGGGAGCTGTTTTTT
TRBV15	TRBJ2-2	-	many	CATSSLWAGELFF	TGTGCCACCAGCAGTCTTTGGGCCGGGGAGCTGTTTTTT
TRBV4-1	TRBJ2-2	TRBD1	few	CASSLPGTGYTGELFF	TGCGCCAGCAGCCTACCGGGGACAGGGTACACCGGGGAGCTGTTTTTT
TRBV4-3	TRBJ1-1	-	many	CASSQGTAVNTEAFF	TGCGCCAGCAGCCAAGGGACAGCAGTGAACACTGAAGCTTTCTTT
TRBV5-1	TRBJ2-1	-	many	CASTSGNEQFF	TGCGCCAGCACTAGTGGGAATGAGCAGTTCTTC
TRBV20-1	TRBJ2-7	-	many	CSGYSGTDYEQYF	TGCAGTGGTTACTCCGGGACGGACTACGAGCAGTACTTC
TRBV9	TRBJ2-7	TRBD1	few	CASSEGGTNYEQYF	TGTGCCAGCAGCGAAGGGGGCACCAACTACGAGCAGTACTTC
TRBV30	TRBJ2-1	-	few	CAWDQGRNEQFF	TGTGCCTGGGATCAGGGGCGCAATGAGCAGTTCTTC
TRBV4-1	TRBJ2-3	-	few	CASRGFVTDTQYF	TGCGCCAGCAGGGGTTTTGTCACAGATACGCAGTATTTT
TRBV2	TRBJ2-5	-	medium-sized	CASSESPGETQYF	TGTGCCAGCAGTGAGAGTCCGGGGGAGACCCAGTACTTC
TRBV12-3/TRBV12-4	TRBJ2-1	TRBD2	many	CASGTIGLAHEQFF	TGTGCCAGCGGTACGATCGGACTAGCCCATGAGCAGTTCTTC
TRBV4-1	TRBJ1-5	TRBD1	few	CASSQDLGQGRSNQPQHF	TGCGCCAGCAGCCAAGATTTAGGACAGGGACGGAGCAATCAGCCCCAGCATTTT
TRBV14	TRBJ2-2	-	many	CASSPGGELFF	TGTGCCAGCAGCCCGGGCGGGGAGCTGTTTTTT
TRBV10-3	TRBJ1-5	-	few	CAISPQGGHQPQHF	TGTGCCATCTCGCCCCAGGGAGGGCATCAGCCCCAGCATTTT
TRBV7-9	TRBJ2-7	-	many	CASSLVTDSYEQYF	TGTGCCAGCAGCTTAGTAACGGACTCCTACGAGCAGTACTTC
TRBV19	TRBJ1-6	-	-	CASSMQDTRLWNSPLHF	TGTGCCAGTAGTATGCAGGACACCCGATTGTGGAATTCACCCCTCCACTTT
TRBV30	TRBJ2-1	-	many	CAWSTLRATDEQFF	TGTGCCTGGAGTACACTAAGGGCTACGGATGAGCAGTTCTTC
TRBV5-1	TRBJ1-1	-	many	CASSVRSPTEAFF	TGCGCCAGCAGCGTCAGAAGTCCCACTGAAGCTTTCTTT
TRBV29-1	TRBJ2-5	TRBD2	many	CSVVPGLEETQYF	TGCAGCGTTGTCCCCGGACTAGAAGAGACCCAGTACTTC
TRBV5-1	TRBJ1-1	-	many	CASSLAAGLNTEAFF	TGCGCCAGCAGCTTGGCCGCAGGGTTGAACACTGAAGCTTTCTTT
TRBV11-2	TRBJ1-1	TRBD1	medium-sized	CASSSPGGTARNTEAFF	TGTGCCAGCAGCTCCCCAGGGGGTACGGCAAGGAACACTGAAGCTTTCTTT
TRBV7-2	TRBJ2-7	-	-	CASSVKGLGEQYF	TGTGCCAGCAGCGTAAAGGGTCTCGGCGAGCAGTACTTC